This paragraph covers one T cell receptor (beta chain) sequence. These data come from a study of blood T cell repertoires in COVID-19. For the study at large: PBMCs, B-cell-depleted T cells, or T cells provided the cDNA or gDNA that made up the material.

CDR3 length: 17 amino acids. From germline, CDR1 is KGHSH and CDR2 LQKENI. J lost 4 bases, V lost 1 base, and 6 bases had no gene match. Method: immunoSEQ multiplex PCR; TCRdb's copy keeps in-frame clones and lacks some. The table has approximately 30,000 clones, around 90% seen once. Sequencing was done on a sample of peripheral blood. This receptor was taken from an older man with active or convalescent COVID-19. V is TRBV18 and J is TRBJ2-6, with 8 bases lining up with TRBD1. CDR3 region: CASSPLQGALGANVLTF. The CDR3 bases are TGTGCCAGCTCACCACTCCAGGGGGCGCTCGGGGCCAACGTCCTGACTTTC.